These 27 T cell receptor beta chains were all obtained from the same sample, sequenced in a study of T cell clonotyping in hematopoietic cell transplantation (dated by TCRdb to the early 2020s). Preparation of the library involved the immunoSEQ multiplex PCR assay. Held by TCRdb, this immuneACCESS table contains in-frame sequences only and omits some clones. Under half of the omission traces to an unresolved V gene where checked; the cause of the rest is unknown. This sample holds about 27,000 clones; roughly three quarters were observed only once. Clones ranked in the top ten supply about 5.9% of the sample. Interpreted using the paper, the time point label stands for: recipient sample about 28 days before transplant, after cytoreduction. The specimen was peripheral blood mononuclear cells, collected before stem cell transplant. The receptors stem from a man aged 50 to 60 with myelodysplastic syndrome. Some clones in this sample may be carry-over from other donors' samples.

The chain recombines TRBV2 with TRBJ2-2; possibly TRBD1 for D (5 bases). The germline gives CDR1 SNHLY, CDR2 FYNNEI. The CDR3 has 15 amino acids. V lost 4 bases and J lost 1, with 10 bases in between. Written as DNA, the CDR3 is TGTGCCAGCAGTGCTGACAGCAAGAACACCGGGGAGCTGTTTTTT. Translating it yields CASSADSKNTGELFF.

V usage is TRBV28 and J usage is TRBJ2-5; D is ambiguous. Germline V gives CDR1 MDHEN, CDR2 SYDVKM. V was clipped by 2 bases and J by 0 bases, with 7 bases between them. The CDR3 contains 14 residues. The CDR3 here is CASSLVGYQETQYF. CDR3 bases: TGTGCCAGCAGTTTAGTAGGGTACCAAGAGACCCAGTACTTC.

The chain employs TRBV5-4 and TRBJ2-1; possibly TRBD2 for D (5 bases). Trimming cost V 3 bases and J 6 bases, with 10 bases left between them. This CDR3 has 13 amino acids. Germline V lookup: CDR1 SGHNT, CDR2 YYREEE (reference sequence). The CDR3 reads CASSSTSSNEQFF. The DNA of the CDR3 is TGTGCCAGCAGCTCAACTAGTTCCAATGAGCAGTTCTTC.

The rearrangement uses TRBV7-6 and TRBJ1-5, with D possibly being TRBD1 (6 bases). Germline-derived CDR1 and CDR2 are SGHVS and FNYEAQ. CDR3 size: 16 residues. V was trimmed by 3 bases and J by 4 bases, leaving 16 bases between them. CDR3 DNA: TGTGCCAGCAGCTTGCTGGTCGGGGGGGCAAATCAGCCCCAGCATTTT. Translated: CASSLLVGGANQPQHF.

This clone appeared a few times. The genes are TRBV5-4 and TRBJ2-7; 10 bases fit TRBD1. The junction had 9 bases not matched to a gene; V was cut back by 6 bases and J by 3 bases. The CDR3 length is 15 residues. CDR1 and CDR2 from the germline V gene are SGHNT and YYREEE (reference sequence). The chain's CDR3 is CASTRGDRGLYEQYF. For the CDR3, the DNA is TGTGCCAGCACCCGGGGGGACAGGGGCCTCTACGAGCAGTACTTC. Filled out from reference TRBV5-4 and TRBJ2-7, the complete variable domain reads ETGVTQSPTHLIKTRGQQVTLRCSSQSGHNTVSWYQQALGQGPQFIFQYYREEENGRGNFPPRFSGLQFPNYSSELNVNALELDDSALYLCASTRGDRGLYEQYFGPGTRLTVT.

The chain links TRBV6-1 to TRBJ1-2; D is uncertain. V was pared by 2 bases and J by 4 bases, with 14 bases between. Germline V lookup: CDR1 MNHNS, CDR2 SASEGT. This CDR3 spans 15 amino acids. CDR3 in amino acids: CASSEIITGSYGYTF. CDR3 nucleotide sequence: TGTGCCAGCAGTGAAATAATCACGGGGAGCTATGGCTACACCTTC.

J is TRBJ2-7 and V is TRBV4-3; 7 bases align to TRBD2. V was clipped by 4 bases and J by 2 bases; unmatched bases: 11. This CDR3 contains 16 residues. Germline loops: CDR1 LGHNA, CDR2 YSLEER. The DNA of the CDR3 is TGCGCCAGCAGCCCATCAGCCAGCGGGAATACCTACGAGCAGTACTTC. It codes for CASSPSASGNTYEQYF.

This sequence joins TRBV30 and TRBJ2-3; D call uncertain. V dropped 0 bases and J dropped 3 bases, with 7 bases sitting between them. The CDR3 sequence is 13 residues long. Per the germline V gene, CDR1 is GTSNPN and CDR2 is SVGIG (reference sequence). CDR3: CAWSVGQTDTQYF. The CDR3 DNA reads TGTGCCTGGAGTGTTGGGCAGACAGATACGCAGTATTTT.

The V and J genes are TRBV25-1 and TRBJ1-5; 9 nucleotides line up with TRBD1. Germline trimming cut 1 base from V and 6 bases from J; bases unmatched to any gene: 7. CDR1 and CDR2 from the germline V gene are MGHDK and SYGVNS. The CDR3 loop spans 16 amino acids. The chain's CDR3 is CASSESGQGEGQPQHF. CDR3 sequence (DNA): TGTGCCAGCAGTGAATCGGGACAGGGTGAGGGTCAGCCCCAGCATTTT.

This clone was recorded a few times. This chain connects TRBV7-6 to TRBJ1-2, with a weak D call TRBD1 (5 bases). The CDR3 sequence is 13 residues long. Trimming took 3 bases from V and 7 from J, leaving 12 bases between them. Germline assignment: CDR1 SGHVS and CDR2 FNYEAQ. CDR3 loop: CASSLNPGSGYTF. The CDR3 nucleotides read TGTGCCAGCAGCTTGAATCCAGGGAGTGGCTACACCTTC.

This clone was seen just once. The genes are TRBV30 and TRBJ1-3; D remains ambiguous. Trimming cost V 5 bases and J 3 bases, with 5 bases left between them. The CDR3 is 11 amino acids. From germline, CDR1 is GTSNPN and CDR2 SVGIG (reference sequence). In DNA form, the CDR3 reads TGTGCCTGGGATAATGGAAACACCATATATTTT. Its translation is CAWDNGNTIYF. Combining the CDR3 with reference TRBV30 and TRBJ1-3 gives the whole variable domain SQTIHQWPATLVQPVGSPLSLECTVEGTSNPNLYWYRQAAGRGLQLLFYSVGIGQISSEVPQNLSASRPQDRQFILSSKKLLLSDSGFYLCAWDNGNTIYFGEGSWLTVV.

The sample holds one count of this clone. The V call is TRBV30, the J call TRBJ2-4, with TRBD2 matching 7 bases. This CDR3 has 15 amino acids. The V segment lost 2 bases and the J segment 5 bases; nucleotides outside the gene matches: 9. The germline gives CDR1 GTSNPN, CDR2 SVGIG (reference sequence). The CDR3 loop is CAWSPGWLAENIQYF. For the CDR3, the DNA is TGTGCCTGGAGTCCCGGGTGGCTAGCGGAAAACATTCAGTACTTC.

V usage is TRBV28 and J usage is TRBJ2-2; 7 bases line up with TRBD1. From germline, CDR1 is MDHEN and CDR2 SYDVKM. Trimming removed 7 bases from V and 4 bases from J; junction bases left unmatched: 9. This CDR3 has 15 residues. The CDR3 reads CASILGGLPTGELFF. The CDR3 coding sequence is TGTGCCAGCATATTAGGGGGCCTACCCACCGGGGAGCTGTTTTTT.

This chain links TRBV30 with TRBJ1-6; 7 bases fit TRBD1. Losses at the gene ends were 5 bases for V and 0 bases for J; bases not matched to a gene: 4. The CDR3 spans 15 residues. CDR1 and CDR2 (germline): GTSNPN, SVGIG (reference sequence). The chain's CDR3 is CAWSTGSSYNSPLHF. The CDR3 region has the DNA TGTGCCTGGTCGACAGGGAGCTCCTATAATTCACCCCTCCACTTT.

The chain uses TRBV9 and TRBJ2-6; D might be TRBD1 (6 bases). The CDR3 consists of 16 residues. Germline values: CDR1 SGDLS, CDR2 YYNGEE. V was cut by 0 bases and J by 3 bases, with 10 bases left in between. This chain's CDR3 is CASSVAGGGGANVLTF. In nucleotides, the CDR3 is TGTGCCAGCAGCGTAGCTGGGGGCGGTGGGGCCAACGTCCTGACTTTC. The full variable domain, with the rest looked up from reference TRBV9 and TRBJ2-6, is DSGVTQTPKHLITATGQRVTLRCSPRSGDLSVYWYQQSLDQGLQFLIQYYNGEERAKGNILERFSAQQFPDLHSELNLSSLELGDSALYFCASSVAGGGGANVLTFGAGSRLTVL.

The chain combines TRBV30 with TRBJ1-4; perhaps TRBD1 as D (6 bases). Trimming left V 6 bases short and J 7 bases short, with 15 bases between. This CDR3 is built from 13 residues. In germline, CDR1 is GTSNPN, CDR2 SVGIG (reference sequence). CDR3 nucleotides: TGTGCCTGCCTTCAGGGGTGGGGTGAAAAACTGTTTTTT. As protein: CACLQGWGEKLFF.

A few counts support this clone. The rearrangement links TRBV25-1 to TRBJ2-7; unclear D gene. This CDR3 is 13 amino acids long. Per germline, CDR1 MGHDK and CDR2 SYGVNS. Trimming stripped 4 bases from V and 7 bases from J, with 14 bases between. CDR3 bases: TGTGCCAGCAGTGCAGAAGGGCCTTGGGAGCAGTACTTC. Translated: CASSAEGPWEQYF.

The V gene is TRBV7-6, the J gene TRBJ2-1, with a tentative D call TRBD2 (5 bases). With 2 bases removed from V and 1 base from J, the gap between germline ends came to 12 bases. The CDR3 totals 16 residues. Per germline, CDR1 SGHVS and CDR2 FNYEAQ. CDR3 loop: CASSLYSGLSYNEQFF. CDR3 bases: TGTGCCAGCAGCTTATATTCCGGACTTTCCTACAATGAGCAGTTCTTC.

The chain is built from TRBV28 and TRBJ1-2; D uncertain. CDR3 length: 12 amino acids. The V end was cut by 3 bases, the J end by 7 bases, with 9 bases between. Germline lookup yields CDR1 MDHEN and CDR2 SYDVKM. This CDR3 is CASSFLRGGYTF. In DNA, the CDR3 is TGTGCCAGCAGTTTTCTCCGGGGTGGCTACACCTTC.

This clone has a handful of counts. The chain uses TRBV10-3 and TRBJ2-7, with D possibly TRBD2 on 6 matching bases. With 4 bases removed from V and 3 bases from J, the gap between germline ends came to 13 bases. The CDR3 is made up of 14 amino acids. Germline lookup yields CDR1 ENHRY and CDR2 SYGVKD. The chain's CDR3 is CAISGDFGNYEQYF. CDR3 DNA sequence: TGTGCCATCAGTGGGGACTTCGGCAACTACGAGCAGTACTTC.

The chain links TRBV9 to TRBJ1-1; TRBD1 is a possible D gene (6 bases). CDR3 length: 14 amino acids. Per the germline V gene, CDR1 is SGDLS and CDR2 is YYNGEE. V was clipped by 4 bases and J by 3 bases, with 13 bases between them. CDR3 in DNA: TGTGCCAGCAGCCCCCGTGGGGGCTACACTGAAGCTTTCTTT. This encodes CASSPRGGYTEAFF.

V usage is TRBV30 and J usage is TRBJ1-5, with 7 bases fitting TRBD1. The CDR3 extends over 16 amino acids. V dropped 2 bases and J dropped 0; count of bases not matched to a gene: 7. Germline V CDR1 and CDR2: GTSNPN, SVGIG (reference sequence). CDR3 sequence reads: CAWSMGTVYSNQPQHF. Written as DNA, the CDR3 is TGTGCCTGGAGTATGGGGACAGTCTATAGCAATCAGCCCCAGCATTTT.

This rearrangement joins TRBV7-2 to TRBJ1-4; 9 nucleotides agree with TRBD1. This CDR3 contains 16 residues. V gave up 5 bases and J gave up 11 bases; unmatched junction bases: 15. Germline V gene data show CDR1 as SGHTA and CDR2 as FQGNSA. Here the CDR3 DNA reads TGTGCCAGCAGCCCCAGCCCCGGGACAGGGTTAAAGAAACTGTTTTTT. It specifies CASSPSPGTGLKKLFF.

This rearrangement joins TRBV30 to TRBJ2-2, with TRBD1 matching over 7 bases. Germline V gene sequence: CDR1 GTSNPN, CDR2 SVGIG (reference sequence). The CDR3 extends over 15 amino acids. The V segment lost 7 bases and the J segment 5 bases; nucleotides outside the gene matches: 13. This CDR3 is CASTEWDRSTGELFF. CDR3 in DNA: TGTGCCTCAACTGAGTGGGACAGATCAACCGGGGAGCTGTTTTTT.

The V call is TRBV28, the J call TRBJ2-3; D call uncertain. With 5 bases removed from V and 14 bases from J, the gap between germline ends came to 14 bases. Germline assignment: CDR1 MDHEN and CDR2 SYDVKM. The CDR3 runs to 11 residues. The CDR3 sequence: CASSRGPVAYF. The CDR3 region has the DNA TGTGCCAGCAGTCGAGGCCCGGTAGCGTATTTT.

The chain carries TRBV28 and TRBJ2-7, with 8 positions matching TRBD2. This CDR3 has 16 residues. Germline V gene data show CDR1 as MDHEN and CDR2 as SYDVKM. With V trimmed by 3 bases and J by 7 bases, 14 bases remained unmatched. The CDR3 coding sequence is TGTGCCAGCAGTTTCCCAAGCGGGAGTCGAGTCGGTGAGCAGTACTTC. As protein: CASSFPSGSRVGEQYF. Using reference TRBV28 and TRBJ2-7 for the parts outside the CDR3, the full variable domain is DVKVTQSSRYLVKRTGEKVFLECVQDMDHENMFWYRQDPGLGLRLIYFSYDVKMKEKGDIPEGYSVSREKKERFSLILESASTNQTSMYLCASSFPSGSRVGEQYFGPGTRLTVT.

The chain links TRBV6-6 to TRBJ1-6; no definite D call. Germline CDR1 is MNHNY and CDR2 is SVGAGI (reference sequence). V was trimmed by 2 bases and J by 7 bases, leaving 6 bases between them. The CDR3 has 13 residues. The CDR3 sequence: CASSYLQNSPLHF. In DNA form, the CDR3 reads TGTGCCAGCAGTTACCTGCAAAATTCACCCCTCCACTTT.